This section outlines one T cell receptor beta chain sequence together with its context. The data stem from a study of CD8 T cells in ankylosing spondylitis. The V gene's germline CDR1 is MNHNY and CDR2 SVGAGI (reference sequence). CDR3 length: 12 residues. Trimming left V 2 bases short and J 3 bases short, with 4 bases between. TCRdb reprocessed the 5' RACE reads via MiXCR and lists one record per CDR3 protein. The profile covers some 250,000 distinct CDR3 sequences, with about 24% appearing a single time and about 0.6% taken by the ten largest. Sequencing was done on a sample of blood, either unsorted or a sorted T cell fraction (not recorded which). The chain is built from TRBV6-6 and TRBJ2-5; D ambiguous. The sequence derives from a male donor with ankylosing spondylitis or in good health (not recorded which). The CDR3 region has the DNA TGTGCCAGCAGTTACCCGGAAGAGACCCAGTACTTC. It codes for CASSYPEETQYF.